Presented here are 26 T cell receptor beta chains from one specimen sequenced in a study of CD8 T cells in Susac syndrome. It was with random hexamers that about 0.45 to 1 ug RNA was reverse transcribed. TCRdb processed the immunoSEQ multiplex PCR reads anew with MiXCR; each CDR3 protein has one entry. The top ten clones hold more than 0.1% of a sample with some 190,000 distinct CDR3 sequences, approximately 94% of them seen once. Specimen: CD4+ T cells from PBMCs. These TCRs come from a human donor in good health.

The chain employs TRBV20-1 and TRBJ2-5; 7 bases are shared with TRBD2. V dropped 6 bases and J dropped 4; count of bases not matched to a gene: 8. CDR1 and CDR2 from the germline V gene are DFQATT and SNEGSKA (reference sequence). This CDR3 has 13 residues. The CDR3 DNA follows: TGCAGTGCCCATTCTAGGGAGGGAGAGACCCAGTACTTC. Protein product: CSAHSREGETQYF.

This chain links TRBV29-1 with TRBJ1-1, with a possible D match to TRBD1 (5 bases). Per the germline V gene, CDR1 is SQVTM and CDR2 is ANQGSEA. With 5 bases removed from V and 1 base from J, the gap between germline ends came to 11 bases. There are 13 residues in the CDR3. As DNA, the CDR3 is TGCAGCGTTTTTAAGGGGTGGAACACTGAAGCTTTCTTT. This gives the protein CSVFKGWNTEAFF.

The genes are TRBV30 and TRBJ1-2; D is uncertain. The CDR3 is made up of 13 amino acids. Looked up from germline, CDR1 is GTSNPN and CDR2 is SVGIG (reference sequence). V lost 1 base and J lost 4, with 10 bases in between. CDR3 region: CAWSGDYPYGYTF. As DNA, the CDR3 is TGTGCCTGGAGTGGCGATTACCCCTATGGCTACACCTTC.

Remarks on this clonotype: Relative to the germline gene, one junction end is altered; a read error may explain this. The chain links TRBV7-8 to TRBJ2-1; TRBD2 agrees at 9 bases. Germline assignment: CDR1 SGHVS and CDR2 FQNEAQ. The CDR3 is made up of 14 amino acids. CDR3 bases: TGTGCCAGCAGCGTAGCGGGAGAACTTAATGAGCAGTTCTTC. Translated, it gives CASSVAGELNEQFF.

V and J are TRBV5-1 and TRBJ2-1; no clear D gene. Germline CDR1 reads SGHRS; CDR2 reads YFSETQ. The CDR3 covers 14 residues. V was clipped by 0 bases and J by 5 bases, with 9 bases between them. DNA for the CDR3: TGCGCCAGCAGCTTGGTGGGTAGCCACAATGAGCAGTTCTTC. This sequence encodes CASSLVGSHNEQFF.

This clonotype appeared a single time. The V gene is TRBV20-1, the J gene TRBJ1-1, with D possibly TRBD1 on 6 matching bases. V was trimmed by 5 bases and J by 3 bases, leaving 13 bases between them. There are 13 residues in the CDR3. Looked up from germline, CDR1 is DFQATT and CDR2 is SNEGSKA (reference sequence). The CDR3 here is CSAFSDRYTEAFF. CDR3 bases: TGCAGTGCTTTCTCAGACAGGTACACTGAAGCTTTCTTT.

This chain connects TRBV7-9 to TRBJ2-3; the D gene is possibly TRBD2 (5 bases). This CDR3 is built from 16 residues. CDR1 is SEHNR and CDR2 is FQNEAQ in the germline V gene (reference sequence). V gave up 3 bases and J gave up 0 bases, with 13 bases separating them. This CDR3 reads CASSLVRAPSTDTQYF. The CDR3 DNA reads TGTGCCAGCAGCTTGGTGCGGGCACCTAGCACAGATACGCAGTATTTT. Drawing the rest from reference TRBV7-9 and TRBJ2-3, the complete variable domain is DTGVSQNPRHKITKRGQNVTFRCDPISEHNRLYWYRQTLGQGPEFLTYFQNEAQLEKSRLLSDRFSAERPKGSFSTLEIQRTEQGDSAMYLCASSLVRAPSTDTQYFGPGTRLTVL.

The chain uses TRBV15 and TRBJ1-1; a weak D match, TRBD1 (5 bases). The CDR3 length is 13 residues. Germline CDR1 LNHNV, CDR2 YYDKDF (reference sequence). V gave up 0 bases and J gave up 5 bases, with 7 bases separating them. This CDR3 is CATSRDEGTEAFF. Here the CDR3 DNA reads TGTGCCACCAGCAGAGACGAGGGGACTGAAGCTTTCTTT.

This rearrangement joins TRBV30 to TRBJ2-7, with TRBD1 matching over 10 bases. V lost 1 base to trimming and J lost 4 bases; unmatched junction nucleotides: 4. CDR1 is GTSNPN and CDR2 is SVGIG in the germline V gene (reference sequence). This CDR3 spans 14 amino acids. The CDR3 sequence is CAWSAGQGFYEQYF. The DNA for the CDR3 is TGTGCCTGGAGTGCGGGACAGGGGTTTTACGAGCAGTACTTC.

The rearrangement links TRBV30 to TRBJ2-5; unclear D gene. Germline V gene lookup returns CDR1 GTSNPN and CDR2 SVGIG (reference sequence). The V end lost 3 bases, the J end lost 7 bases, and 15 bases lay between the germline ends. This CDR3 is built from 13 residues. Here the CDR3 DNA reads TGTGCCTGGAGGGAGAGCCCTCCTGGGACCCAGTACTTC. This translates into CAWRESPPGTQYF.

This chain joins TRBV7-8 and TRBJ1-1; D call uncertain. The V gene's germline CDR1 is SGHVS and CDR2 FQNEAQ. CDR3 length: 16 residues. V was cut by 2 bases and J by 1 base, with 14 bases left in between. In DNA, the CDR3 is TGTGCCAGCAGCTTAAGGGCAGCAGCATCGAACACTGAAGCTTTCTTT. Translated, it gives CASSLRAAASNTEAFF.

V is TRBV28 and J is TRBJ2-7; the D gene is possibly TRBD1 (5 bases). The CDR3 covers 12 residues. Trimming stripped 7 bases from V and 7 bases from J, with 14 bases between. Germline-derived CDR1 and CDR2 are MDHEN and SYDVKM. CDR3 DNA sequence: TGTGCCAGCAAGGCGTGGGGCGTAGAGCAGTACTTC. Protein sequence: CASKAWGVEQYF.

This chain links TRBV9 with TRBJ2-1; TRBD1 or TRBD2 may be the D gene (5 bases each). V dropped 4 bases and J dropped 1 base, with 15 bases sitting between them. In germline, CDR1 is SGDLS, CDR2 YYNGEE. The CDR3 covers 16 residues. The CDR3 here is CASSPRFGASYNEQFF. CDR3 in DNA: TGTGCCAGCAGCCCCCGCTTCGGGGCGTCCTACAATGAGCAGTTCTTC.

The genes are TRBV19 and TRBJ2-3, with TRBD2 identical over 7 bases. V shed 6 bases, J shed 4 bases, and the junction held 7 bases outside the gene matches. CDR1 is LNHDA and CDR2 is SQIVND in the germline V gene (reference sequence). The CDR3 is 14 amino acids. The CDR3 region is CASSLAERSDTQYF. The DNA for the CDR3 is TGTGCCAGTAGCCTAGCGGAGCGCTCAGATACGCAGTATTTT.

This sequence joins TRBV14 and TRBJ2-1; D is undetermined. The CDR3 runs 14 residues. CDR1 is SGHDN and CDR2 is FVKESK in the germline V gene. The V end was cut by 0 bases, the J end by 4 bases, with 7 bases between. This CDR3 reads CASSQDWVYNEQFF. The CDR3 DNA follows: TGTGCCAGCAGCCAAGACTGGGTATACAATGAGCAGTTCTTC.

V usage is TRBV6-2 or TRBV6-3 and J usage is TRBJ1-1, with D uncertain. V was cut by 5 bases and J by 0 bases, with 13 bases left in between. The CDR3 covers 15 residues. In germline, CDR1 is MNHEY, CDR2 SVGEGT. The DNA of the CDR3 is TGTGCCAGCAGTAAGAACGGCGGGTTGAACACTGAAGCTTTCTTT. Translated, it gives CASSKNGGLNTEAFF.

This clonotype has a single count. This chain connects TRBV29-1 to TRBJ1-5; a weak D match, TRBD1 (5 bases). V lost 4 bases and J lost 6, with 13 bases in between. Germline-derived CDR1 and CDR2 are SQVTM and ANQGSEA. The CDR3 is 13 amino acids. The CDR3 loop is CSVARGEGQPQHF. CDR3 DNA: TGCAGCGTTGCGCGGGGGGAGGGTCAGCCCCAGCATTTT.

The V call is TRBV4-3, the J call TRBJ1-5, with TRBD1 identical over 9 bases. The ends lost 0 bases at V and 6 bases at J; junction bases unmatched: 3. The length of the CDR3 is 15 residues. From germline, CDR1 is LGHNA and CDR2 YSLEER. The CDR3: CASSQEDRGTQPQHF. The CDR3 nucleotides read TGCGCCAGCAGCCAAGAAGACAGGGGGACTCAGCCCCAGCATTTT.

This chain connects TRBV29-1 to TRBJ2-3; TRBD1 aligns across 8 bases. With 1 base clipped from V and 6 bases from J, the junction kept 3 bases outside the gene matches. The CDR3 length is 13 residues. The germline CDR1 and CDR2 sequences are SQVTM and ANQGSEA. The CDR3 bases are TGCAGCGTTGAAGGACAGGGGTGGGATACGCAGTATTTT. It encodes CSVEGQGWDTQYF.

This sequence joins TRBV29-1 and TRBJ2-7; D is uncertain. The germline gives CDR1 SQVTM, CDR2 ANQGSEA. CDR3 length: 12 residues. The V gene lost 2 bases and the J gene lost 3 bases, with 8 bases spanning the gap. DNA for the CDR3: TGCAGCGTTGAATCGAGCAGCTACGAGCAGTACTTC. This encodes CSVESSSYEQYF.

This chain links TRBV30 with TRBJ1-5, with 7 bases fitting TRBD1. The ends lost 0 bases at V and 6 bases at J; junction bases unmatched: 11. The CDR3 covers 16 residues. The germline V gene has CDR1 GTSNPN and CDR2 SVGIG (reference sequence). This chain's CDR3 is CAWSVGGGSVLQPQHF. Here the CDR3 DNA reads TGTGCCTGGAGTGTAGGAGGGGGCTCGGTTCTTCAGCCCCAGCATTTT.

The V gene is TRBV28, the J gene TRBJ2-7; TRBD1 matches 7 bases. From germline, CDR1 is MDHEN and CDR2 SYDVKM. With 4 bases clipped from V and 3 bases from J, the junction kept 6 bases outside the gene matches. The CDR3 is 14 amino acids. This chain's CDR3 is CASSSPQGVYEQYF. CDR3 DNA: TGTGCCAGCAGTTCACCTCAGGGGGTCTACGAGCAGTACTTC. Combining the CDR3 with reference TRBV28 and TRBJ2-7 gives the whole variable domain DVKVTQSSRYLVKRTGEKVFLECVQDMDHENMFWYRQDPGLGLRLIYFSYDVKMKEKGDIPEGYSVSREKKERFSLILESASTNQTSMYLCASSSPQGVYEQYFGPGTRLTVT.

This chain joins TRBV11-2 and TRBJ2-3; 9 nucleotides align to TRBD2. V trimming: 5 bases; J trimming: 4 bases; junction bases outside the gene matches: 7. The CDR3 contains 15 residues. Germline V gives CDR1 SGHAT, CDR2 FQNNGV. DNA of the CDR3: TGTGCCAGCAGCCAAATAGCGGGAGCGGCAGATACGCAGTATTTT. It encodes CASSQIAGAADTQYF.

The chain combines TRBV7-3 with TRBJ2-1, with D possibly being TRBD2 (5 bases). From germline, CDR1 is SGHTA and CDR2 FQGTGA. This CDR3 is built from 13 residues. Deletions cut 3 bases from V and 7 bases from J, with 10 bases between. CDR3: CASSLSRENEQFF. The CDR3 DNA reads TGTGCCAGCAGCTTGTCTAGGGAGAATGAGCAGTTCTTC. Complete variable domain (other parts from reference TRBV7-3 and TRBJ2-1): GAGVSQTPSNKVTEKGKYVELRCDPISGHTALYWYRQSLGQGPEFLIYFQGTGAADDSGLPNDRFFAVRPEGSVSTLKIQRTERGDSAVYLCASSLSRENEQFFGPGTRLTVL.

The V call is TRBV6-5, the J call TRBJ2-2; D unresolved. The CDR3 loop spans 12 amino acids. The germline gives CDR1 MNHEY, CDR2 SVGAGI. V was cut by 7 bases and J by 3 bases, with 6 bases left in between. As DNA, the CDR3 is TGTGCCAGCAAAGCGTACACCGGGGAGCTGTTTTTT. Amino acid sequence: CASKAYTGELFF.

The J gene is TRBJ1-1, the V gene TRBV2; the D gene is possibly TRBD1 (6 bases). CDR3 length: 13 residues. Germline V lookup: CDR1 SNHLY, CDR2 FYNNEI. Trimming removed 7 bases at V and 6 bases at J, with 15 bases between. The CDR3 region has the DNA TGTGCCAGCACCTCACAGGGCCTCGCTGAAGCTTTCTTT. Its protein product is CASTSQGLAEAFF.